One TCR beta chain is described in this entry. Per germline, CDR1 SEHNR and CDR2 FQNEAQ (reference sequence). CDR3 length: 14 residues. V was clipped by 2 bases and J by 6 bases; unmatched bases: 7. The sample is drawn from a study of blood T cell repertoires in COVID-19. Sequenced by immunoSEQ multiplex PCR; TCRdb stores in-frame clones only, minus some. The sample records under 300,000 clones, 75% to 85% being singletons. The sequenced material came from peripheral blood. The chain is built from TRBV7-9 and TRBJ2-7; 7 bases match TRBD1. The receptor was derived from a man aged 40-49 years who had recovered from COVID-19. The CDR3 loop reads CASSLWDRRGEQYF. In nucleotides, the CDR3 is TGTGCCAGCAGCTTATGGGACAGAAGGGGCGAGCAGTACTTC.